These 25 T cell receptor beta chains share one sample of origin, sequenced in a study of monozygotic twins with inflammatory bowel disease. TCRdb re-called the 5' RACE reads and shows each CDR3 protein once, DNA omitted. This listing includes some 200,000 distinct CDR3 sequences. Sequenced input: blood. These receptors were taken from a human donor with ulcerative colitis or Crohn's disease, or a healthy co-twin of an affected twin (not recorded which).

This sequence joins TRBV7-8 and TRBJ2-7; TCRdb's D call, TRBD1, is unchecked because there is no DNA. CDR3 length: 13 amino acids. The germline V gene has CDR1 SGHVS and CDR2 FQNEAQ. This chain's CDR3 is CASSLIRAIEQYF.

The V gene is TRBV12-2, the J gene TRBJ2-7; TCRdb reports TRBD1, a call that lacks DNA to check it against. TRBV12-2 is described as a pseudogene. The CDR3 is 19 amino acids. CDR3 in amino acids: CASRLAGQGDPGPSYEQYF.

The rearrangement links TRBV20-1 to TRBJ2-7; the TCRdb D gene call, TRBD1, has no DNA to confirm it. Germline-derived CDR1 and CDR2 are DFQATT and SNEGSKA (reference sequence). This CDR3 spans 15 amino acids. CDR3 region: CSARSTGDRVYEQYF.

V gene TRBV6-5 combines with J gene TRBJ1-1; no DNA is available, so the TRBD1 call from TCRdb remains unchecked. CDR1 is MNHEY and CDR2 is SVGAGI in the germline V gene. CDR3 length: 16 residues. The CDR3 here is CASSYGDPGGGTEAFF.

The chain is built from TRBV3-1 and TRBJ1-5; the D call of TRBD1 rests on TCRdb alone, since no DNA is present to check it. CDR3 size: 13 residues. Germline assignment: CDR1 LGHDT and CDR2 YNNKEL (reference sequence). CDR3 residues: CASSQQGNQPQHF.

The CDR3 is CASSYRTGESSRTQYF. This chain connects TRBV5-1 to TRBJ2-5; TCRdb returns TRBD1, unconfirmable since there is no DNA. The CDR3 has 16 amino acids. Germline lookup yields CDR1 SGHRS and CDR2 YFSETQ.

The rearrangement links TRBV29-1 to TRBJ2-5; with no DNA, the TCRdb D assignment of TRBD2 cannot be verified. Germline V gene lookup returns CDR1 SQVTM and CDR2 ANQGSEA. This CDR3 has 14 residues. CDR3: CSVGTSGGRETQYF.

The chain links TRBV5-1 to TRBJ2-5; TCRdb's D call, TRBD2, is unchecked because there is no DNA. Germline lookup yields CDR1 SGHRS and CDR2 YFSETQ. The CDR3 runs 15 residues. The CDR3: CASSNLAGAQETQYF.

CDR3 in amino acids: CASSLGQGGGAYNEQFF. The chain combines TRBV7-2 with TRBJ2-1; the D gene TCRdb calls, TRBD1, cannot be checked with no DNA. This CDR3 has 17 amino acids. In germline, CDR1 is SGHTA, CDR2 FQGNSA.

J is TRBJ1-6 and V is TRBV7-2; TCRdb's D gene call, TRBD1, goes unchecked for lack of DNA. The CDR3 covers 16 residues. Germline V CDR1 and CDR2: SGHTA, FQGNSA. CDR3 loop: CASSEIGGSYNSPLHF.

This chain joins TRBV28 and TRBJ2-6. The CDR3 runs 14 residues. The germline gives CDR1 MDHEN, CDR2 SYDVKM. The CDR3 is CASSLNDWANVLTF.

The chain couples TRBV6-2 or TRBV6-3 to TRBJ1-2. The length of the CDR3 is 12 residues. Germline loops: CDR1 MNHEY, CDR2 SVGEGT. CDR3 in amino acids: CASMDLPSGYTF.

The chain uses TRBV18 and TRBJ2-5; TCRdb designates TRBD2, a call that cannot be tested without DNA. Germline lookup yields CDR1 KGHSH and CDR2 LQKENI. CDR3 length equals 15 residues. The CDR3 is CASSPQLSGQETQYF.

The chain uses TRBV3-1 and TRBJ1-6; TCRdb proposes TRBD1, but this gene call is untestable without DNA. The CDR3 sequence is 14 residues long. Germline CDR1 reads LGHDT; CDR2 reads YNNKEL (reference sequence). The CDR3 is CASRRQFNNSPLHF.

This chain links TRBV20-1 with TRBJ1-4; TCRdb indicates TRBD1, and absent DNA this call remains unverified. The CDR3 has 16 amino acids. In germline, CDR1 is DFQATT, CDR2 SNEGSKA (reference sequence). The CDR3: CSAMDRTVATNEKLFF.

V gene TRBV27 combines with J gene TRBJ1-5; there is no DNA to check the TCRdb D call of TRBD1. CDR1 and CDR2 (germline): MNHEY, SMNVEV (reference sequence). This CDR3 is built from 13 residues. CDR3 loop: CASSLGGAQPQHF.

The rearrangement uses TRBV19 and TRBJ2-1; the TRBD1 assignment by TCRdb is unverifiable without DNA. This CDR3 has 16 residues. CDR1 and CDR2 (germline): LNHDA, SQIVND (reference sequence). CDR3 region: CASLAPGPGTYNEQFF.

The chain employs TRBV4-1 and TRBJ1-3; TCRdb picks TRBD1, but there is no DNA to check that call. CDR3 size: 18 residues. CDR1 is MGHRA and CDR2 is YSYEKL in the germline V gene. The CDR3 protein is CASSHRSLVRDSGNTIYF.

The chain combines TRBV20-1 with TRBJ1-2; TCRdb designates TRBD1, a call that cannot be tested without DNA. The CDR3 totals 15 residues. Germline assignment: CDR1 DFQATT and CDR2 SNEGSKA (reference sequence). Here the CDR3 reads CSAFNRDGGSYGYTF.

The gene calls are TRBV5-1 and TRBJ1-1; TCRdb selects TRBD1, and the lack of DNA leaves this call unchecked. The germline CDR1 and CDR2 sequences are SGHRS and YFSETQ. CDR3 size: 13 residues. The CDR3 is CASRVQGYTEAFF.

The genes are TRBV5-4 and TRBJ2-7. CDR3 length equals 14 residues. Germline V gene sequence: CDR1 SGHNT, CDR2 YYREEE (reference sequence). The CDR3 reads CASSLDEATYEQYF.

The rearrangement joins TRBV7-2 to TRBJ1-1. In germline, CDR1 is SGHTA, CDR2 FQGNSA. The CDR3 runs to 12 residues. The CDR3: CASSEHGAEAFF.

The V call is TRBV11-2, the J call TRBJ2-5. This CDR3 is built from 14 residues. The germline V gene encodes CDR1 SGHAT and CDR2 FQNNGV. The CDR3 sequence: CASSFRPNQETQYF.

The chain joins TRBV20-1 to TRBJ2-7; TCRdb designates TRBD2, a call that cannot be tested without DNA. Looked up from germline, CDR1 is DFQATT and CDR2 is SNEGSKA (reference sequence). The CDR3 length is 12 residues. This CDR3 reads CSARGGFYEQYF.

The chain joins TRBV10-3 to TRBJ2-1; TCRdb picks TRBD1, but there is no DNA to check that call. This CDR3 region has 13 residues. Germline assignment: CDR1 ENHRY and CDR2 SYGVKD. Here the CDR3 reads CAIGGALSNEQFF.